This entry concerns a single T cell receptor (beta chain). The data were obtained in a study of monozygotic twins with cystic fibrosis. The method was immunoSEQ multiplex PCR; TCRdb's version includes in-frame clones alone and lacks a portion of them. The sample holds around 20,000 clones, about 89% seen once. This CDR3 has 12 amino acids. Trimming took off 8 bases at V and 11 bases at J, with 18 bases between the two ends. Germline V lookup: CDR1 MNHEY, CDR2 SVGAGI. The sample consisted of blood. The chain has TRBV6-5 and TRBJ1-1; D is unclear. The sequence was collected from a girl aged 2-15 years with cystic fibrosis. The CDR3 bases are TGTGCCAGCGCCGGGAGAACACTTCAGGCTTTCTTT. Translating it yields CASAGRTLQAFF.